This is a list of T cell receptor beta chains from one sample in a study of graft-versus-host responses after intestinal transplantation. Sequencing used immunoSEQ multiplex PCR; TCRdb keeps in-frame clones, though not all of them. The sample comprises some 45,000 clones, about 95% of which are singletons, and 1.5% to 2% rests with the top ten. The material sequenced was PBMCs, taken more than 310 days after intestinal transplant. The receptors stem from a human patient who received an intestinal transplant, so some T cells may come from the graft donor. CDR3s leave out the opening cysteine and the closing phenylalanine or tryptophan. The D gene is left open where the match is weak.

V gene | D gene | CDR3 protein
TRBV7-2 | TRBD1 | ASRSLDRSSYEQY
TRBV14 | NA | ASSQPSGERNTIY
TRBV20-1 | NA | SALYRYEQY
TRBV7-9 | NA | ASSFDRTGELF
TRBV7-2 | NA | ASSLTHGETQY
TRBV11-2 | TRBD2 | ASSFSPKGGGNQETQY
TRBV10-2 | TRBD1 | ARPRTGGCTDTQY
TRBV7-9 | NA | ASSLGSRNSKNTEAF
TRBV7-2 | TRBD1 | ASSLDLGQGMDIQY
TRBV6-1 | NA | ASRFTGSAGNTIY
TRBV5-1 | NA | ASSAGSSYEQY
TRBV6-6 | NA | ASSLSDSYNEQF
TRBV19 | TRBD1 | ASSITGGNEKLF
TRBV29-1 | NA | SVEEGAVEGTQY
TRBV18 | NA | ASSPSRDTGEAF
TRBV13 | NA | ASSSATLSPRFTEAF
TRBV9 | NA | AGSVPEQY
TRBV6-6 | NA | ASSRRGADEQF
TRBV28 | TRBD2 | ASSFPGLAGDEQY
TRBV29-1 | NA | SAHRPGGTDTQY
TRBV5-6 | TRBD1 | ASRGQGVFTGELF
TRBV9 | NA | ASSVEGREQY
TRBV28 | NA | ASSLPRTEQARNTEAF
TRBV7-2 | NA | ASSLSFAGELF
TRBV10-2 | NA | ASKPHEPSSYEQY
TRBV7-2 | TRBD2 | ASSKVVIAGGLPYEQY